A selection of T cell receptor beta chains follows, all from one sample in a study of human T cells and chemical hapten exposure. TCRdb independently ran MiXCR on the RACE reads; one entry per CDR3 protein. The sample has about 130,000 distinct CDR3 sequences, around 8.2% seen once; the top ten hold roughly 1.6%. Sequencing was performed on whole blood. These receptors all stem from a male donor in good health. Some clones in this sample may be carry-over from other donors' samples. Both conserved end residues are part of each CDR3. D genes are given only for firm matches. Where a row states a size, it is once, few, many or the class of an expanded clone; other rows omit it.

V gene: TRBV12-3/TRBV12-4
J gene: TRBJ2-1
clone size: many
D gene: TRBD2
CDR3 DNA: TGTGCCAGCCTAGCGGGCGGAACACCCTACAATGAGCAGTTCTTC
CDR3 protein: CASLAGGTPYNEQFF

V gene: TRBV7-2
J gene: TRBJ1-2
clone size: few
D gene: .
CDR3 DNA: TGTGCCAGCAGCTTAGTTAGGGAAAGAAGCTATGGCTACACCTTC
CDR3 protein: CASSLVRERSYGYTF

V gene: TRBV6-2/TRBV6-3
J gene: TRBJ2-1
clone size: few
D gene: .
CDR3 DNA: TGTGCCAGCAGTTACGTTGGGCTGGCCTCATCCAATGAGCAGTTCTTC
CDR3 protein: CASSYVGLASSNEQFF

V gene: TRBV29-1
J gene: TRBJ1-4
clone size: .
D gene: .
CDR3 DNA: TGCAGCGTTCTCTTGTCAAGGGGGGCGAAACTGTTTTTT
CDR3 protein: CSVLLSRGAKLFF

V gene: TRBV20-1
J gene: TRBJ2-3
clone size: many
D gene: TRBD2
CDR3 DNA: TGCAGTGCCCCTCTGGGGCGGGGGGCCTTCACAGATACGCAGTATTTT
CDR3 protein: CSAPLGRGAFTDTQYF

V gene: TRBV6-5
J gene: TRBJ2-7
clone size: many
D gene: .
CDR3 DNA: TGTGCCAGCAGTAATGGCTACGAGCAGTACTTC
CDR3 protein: CASSNGYEQYF

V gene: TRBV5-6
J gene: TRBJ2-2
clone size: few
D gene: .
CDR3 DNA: TGTGCCAGCAGCTTGGCATGGCAGAACACCGGGGAGCTGTTTTTT
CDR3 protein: CASSLAWQNTGELFF

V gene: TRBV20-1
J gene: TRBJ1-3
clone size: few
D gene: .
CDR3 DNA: TGCAGTGCTAGCAAGGACTCCCGCTCTGGAAACACCATATATTTT
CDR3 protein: CSASKDSRSGNTIYF

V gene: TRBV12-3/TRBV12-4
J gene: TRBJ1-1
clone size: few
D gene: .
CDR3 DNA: TGTGCCAGCAGTTTAAGGACGGAAACTGAAGCTTTCTTT
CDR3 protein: CASSLRTETEAFF

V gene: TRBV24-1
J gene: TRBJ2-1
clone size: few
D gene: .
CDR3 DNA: TGTGCCACCAGTGACCCAAATCGCTCCTTACTAAATGAGCAGTTCTTC
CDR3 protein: CATSDPNRSLLNEQFF

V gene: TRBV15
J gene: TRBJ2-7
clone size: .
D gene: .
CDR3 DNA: TGTGCCACCAGCAGAGATCAGGCAAACCCCTACGAGCAGTACTTC
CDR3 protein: CATSRDQANPYEQYF

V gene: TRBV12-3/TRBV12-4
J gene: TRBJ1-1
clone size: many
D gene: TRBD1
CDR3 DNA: TGTGCCAGCAGTCCCGACAGGGTCACTGAAGCTTTCTTT
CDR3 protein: CASSPDRVTEAFF

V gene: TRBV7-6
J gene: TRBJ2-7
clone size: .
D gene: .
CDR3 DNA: TGTGCCAGCGGAGGGGTTTGGGGTGAGCAGTACTTC
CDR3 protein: CASGGVWGEQYF

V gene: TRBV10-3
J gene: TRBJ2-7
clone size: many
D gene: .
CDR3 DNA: TGTGCCATCAGTGAACGGGGTATCCACGAGCAGTACTTC
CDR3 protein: CAISERGIHEQYF

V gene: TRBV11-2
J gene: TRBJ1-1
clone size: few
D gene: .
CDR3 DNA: TGTGCCAGCAGCTTAGACGGGGTTCGAACTGAAGCTTTCTTT
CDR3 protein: CASSLDGVRTEAFF

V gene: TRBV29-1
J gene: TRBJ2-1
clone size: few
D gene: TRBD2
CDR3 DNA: TGCAGCGTTGACGGACTAGCGGGAGAAGGGAATGAGCAGTTCTTC
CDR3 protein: CSVDGLAGEGNEQFF

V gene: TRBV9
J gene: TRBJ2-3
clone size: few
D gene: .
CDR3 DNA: TGTGCCAGCACGGGCGGGGGCCAGGATACGCAGTATTTT
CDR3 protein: CASTGGGQDTQYF

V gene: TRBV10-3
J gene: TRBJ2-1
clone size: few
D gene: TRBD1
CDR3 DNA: TGTGCCATCAGGCGGCAGGGGGATACGTTCTTC
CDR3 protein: CAIRRQGDTFF

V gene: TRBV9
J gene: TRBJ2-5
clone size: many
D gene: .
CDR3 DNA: TGTGCCAGCAGCGTAGAAGGATCGTGGCGAGAGACCCAGTACTTC
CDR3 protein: CASSVEGSWRETQYF

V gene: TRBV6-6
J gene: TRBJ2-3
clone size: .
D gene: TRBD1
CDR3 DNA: TGTGCCAGCTCTCAGGGGGAGACAGATACGCAGTATTTT
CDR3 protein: CASSQGETDTQYF

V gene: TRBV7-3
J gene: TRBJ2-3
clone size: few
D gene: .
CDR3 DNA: TGTGCCAGCAGCTTTAACGGGCTGGGACCCCCAGATACGCAGTATTTT
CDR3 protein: CASSFNGLGPPDTQYF

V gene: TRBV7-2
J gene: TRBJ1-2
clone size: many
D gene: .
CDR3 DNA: TGTGCCAGCAGCTTTCCGGGACGGATTAACTATGGCTACACCTTC
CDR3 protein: CASSFPGRINYGYTF

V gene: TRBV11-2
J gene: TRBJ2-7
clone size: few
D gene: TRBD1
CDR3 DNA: TGTGCCAGCAGAACCTCAGGGGGCTACGAGCAGTACTTC
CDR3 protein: CASRTSGGYEQYF

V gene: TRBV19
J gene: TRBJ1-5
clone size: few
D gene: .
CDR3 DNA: TGTGCCAGTAGTATTGACAGGCTCCTACCTTCCCAGCATTTT
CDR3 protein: CASSIDRLLPSQHF

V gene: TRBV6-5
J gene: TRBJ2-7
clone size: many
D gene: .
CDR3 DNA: TGTGCCAGCAGACCCTCGATGCCCAGCCCCTACGAGCAGTACTTC
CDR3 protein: CASRPSMPSPYEQYF

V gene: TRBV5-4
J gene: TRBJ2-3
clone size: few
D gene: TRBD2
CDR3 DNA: TGTGCCAGCAGCTTGCGTAGCGGGAGGGCTGATACGCAGTATTTT
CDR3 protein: CASSLRSGRADTQYF

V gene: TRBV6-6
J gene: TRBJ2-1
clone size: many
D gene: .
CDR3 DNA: TGTGCCAGCAGTTACACGGGGAACGGGAACAATGAGCAGTTCTTC
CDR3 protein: CASSYTGNGNNEQFF

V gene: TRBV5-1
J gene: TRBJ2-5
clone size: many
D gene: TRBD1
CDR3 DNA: TGCGCCAGCAGCTTGGAGGACAGGGGGCAAGAGACCCAGTACTTC
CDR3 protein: CASSLEDRGQETQYF

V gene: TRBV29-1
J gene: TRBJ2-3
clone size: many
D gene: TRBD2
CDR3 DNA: TGCAGCGTGGATGGACTAGCGGGGGGGCCAGGAGATACGCAGTATTTT
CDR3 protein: CSVDGLAGGPGDTQYF

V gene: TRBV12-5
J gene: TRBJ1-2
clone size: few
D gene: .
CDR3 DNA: TGTGCTAGTGGTTTAGGAGAGGACTATGGCTACACCTTC
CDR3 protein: CASGLGEDYGYTF

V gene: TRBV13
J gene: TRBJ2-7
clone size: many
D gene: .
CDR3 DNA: TGTGCCAGCAGCCAACGCCCTTACAGGGCTCCCTACGAGCAGTACTTC
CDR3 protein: CASSQRPYRAPYEQYF

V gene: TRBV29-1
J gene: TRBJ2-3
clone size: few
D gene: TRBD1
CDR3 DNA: TGCAGCGTTGTGGTCCAGGGGGCTAAGAATACGCAGTATTTT
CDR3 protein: CSVVVQGAKNTQYF

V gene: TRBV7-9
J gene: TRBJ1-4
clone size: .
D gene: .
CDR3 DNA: TGTGCCAGCAGACCCATGGACGAGATGGCACTGTTTTTT
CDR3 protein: CASRPMDEMALFF

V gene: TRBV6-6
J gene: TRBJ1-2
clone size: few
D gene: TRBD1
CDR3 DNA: TGTGCCAGCAGTTACCCCCGACAGGGGGGAGGAATTAACTATGGCTACACCTTC
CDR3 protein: CASSYPRQGGGINYGYTF

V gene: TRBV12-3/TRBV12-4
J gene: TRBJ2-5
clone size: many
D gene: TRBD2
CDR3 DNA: TGTGCCAGCAGTGCGTCTAAACGGGGGGGCGATGAGACCCAGTACTTC
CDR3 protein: CASSASKRGGDETQYF

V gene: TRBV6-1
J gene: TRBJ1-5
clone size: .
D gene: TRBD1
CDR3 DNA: TGTGCCAGCAAGACAGGGTATAGGGACAATCAGCCCCAGCATTTT
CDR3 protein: CASKTGYRDNQPQHF

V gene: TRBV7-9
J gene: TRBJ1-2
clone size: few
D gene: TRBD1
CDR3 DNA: TGTGCCAGCAGCGGGAGGACAGGGGAGAGCTATGGCTACACCTTC
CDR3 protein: CASSGRTGESYGYTF

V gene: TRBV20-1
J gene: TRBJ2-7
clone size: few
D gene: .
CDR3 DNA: TGCAGTGCTAGAAATCCTCTTACCGGCTACGAGCAGTACTTC
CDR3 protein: CSARNPLTGYEQYF

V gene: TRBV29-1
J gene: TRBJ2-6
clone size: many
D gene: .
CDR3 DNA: TGCAGCGTTGAGGTCACTGGGGCCAACGTCCTGACTTTC
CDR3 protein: CSVEVTGANVLTF

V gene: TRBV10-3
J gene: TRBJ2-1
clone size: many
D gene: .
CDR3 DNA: TGTGCCATCAGTAATGTAATCGCTCGGGGAAATGAGCAGTTCTTC
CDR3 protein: CAISNVIARGNEQFF

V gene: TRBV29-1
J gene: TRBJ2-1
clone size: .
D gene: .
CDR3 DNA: TGCAGCGTTGAGGGGGGTAGGGATTCGATCAATGAGCAGTTCTTC
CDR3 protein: CSVEGGRDSINEQFF

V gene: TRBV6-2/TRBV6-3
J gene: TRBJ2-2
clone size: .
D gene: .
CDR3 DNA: TGTGCCAGCAGCTCACCTGGGGTAGCGAGCACCGGGGAGCTGTTTTTT
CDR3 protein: CASSSPGVASTGELFF

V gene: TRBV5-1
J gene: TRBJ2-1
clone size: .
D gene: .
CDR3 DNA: TGCGCCAGCAGCTTGGGGCTAGCCCATAGCTCCTACAATGAGCAGTTCTTC
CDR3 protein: CASSLGLAHSSYNEQFF

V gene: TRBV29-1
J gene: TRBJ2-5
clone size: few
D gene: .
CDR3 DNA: TGCAGCGTTGGGGGGGAGTACTTC
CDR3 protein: CSVGGEYF

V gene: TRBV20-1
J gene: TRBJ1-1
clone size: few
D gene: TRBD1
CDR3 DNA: TGCAGTGCCTCGACAGGGTTTGGGACTGAAGCTTTCTTT
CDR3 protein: CSASTGFGTEAFF

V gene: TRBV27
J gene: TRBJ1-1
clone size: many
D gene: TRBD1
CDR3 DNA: TGTGCCAGCTCTAGGGGACAGCTGAACACTGAAGCTTTCTTT
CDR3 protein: CASSRGQLNTEAFF

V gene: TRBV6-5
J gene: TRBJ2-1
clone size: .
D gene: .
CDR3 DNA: TGTGCCAGCAGTTATACTCACTTAGGAGACAATGAGCAGTTCTTC
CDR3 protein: CASSYTHLGDNEQFF

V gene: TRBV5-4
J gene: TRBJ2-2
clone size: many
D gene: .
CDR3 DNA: TGTGCCAGCAGCTTTACTCCTCGGGGCACCGGGGAGCTGTTTTTT
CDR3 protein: CASSFTPRGTGELFF

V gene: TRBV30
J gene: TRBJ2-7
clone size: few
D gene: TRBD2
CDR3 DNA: TGTGCCTGGAGTATAATAGCGGGAGTGGGCGAGCAGTACTTC
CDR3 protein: CAWSIIAGVGEQYF

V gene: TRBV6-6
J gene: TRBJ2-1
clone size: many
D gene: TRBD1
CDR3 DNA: TGTGCCAGCAGCCCGAACAGGGGGGCCTACAATGAGCAGTTCTTC
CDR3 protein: CASSPNRGAYNEQFF

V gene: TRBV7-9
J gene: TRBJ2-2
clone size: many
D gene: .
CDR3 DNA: TGTGCCAGCAGCTACCGGGAGCCAGGGGTGGAGCTGTTTTTT
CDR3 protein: CASSYREPGVELFF

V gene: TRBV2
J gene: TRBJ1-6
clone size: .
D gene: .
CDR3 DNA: TGTGCCAGCAGCAGACAAGTTCAATCCCTCCACTTT
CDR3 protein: CASSRQVQSLHF

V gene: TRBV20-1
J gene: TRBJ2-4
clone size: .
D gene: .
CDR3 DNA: TGCAGTGCTCTATGGGGGGCCAGCAAAAACATTCAGTACTTC
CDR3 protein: CSALWGASKNIQYF

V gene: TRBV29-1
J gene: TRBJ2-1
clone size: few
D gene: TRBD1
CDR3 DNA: TGCAGCGTAGTGGGACAGCGCAATGAGCAGTTCTTC
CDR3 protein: CSVVGQRNEQFF

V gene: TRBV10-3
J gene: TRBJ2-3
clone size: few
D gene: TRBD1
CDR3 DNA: TGTGCCAGCAACACAGACAGGGCAGATACGCAGTATTTT
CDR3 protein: CASNTDRADTQYF

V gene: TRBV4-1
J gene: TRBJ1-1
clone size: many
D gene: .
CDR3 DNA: TGCGCCAGCAGCCAAGGGACAGTAACAGGTGAAGCTTTCTTT
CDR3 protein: CASSQGTVTGEAFF

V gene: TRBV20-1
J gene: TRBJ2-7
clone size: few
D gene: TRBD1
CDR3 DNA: TGCAGTGCTATAAGAGTGGGACAGATCATGACTTACTCCTACGAGCAGTACTTC
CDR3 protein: CSAIRVGQIMTYSYEQYF

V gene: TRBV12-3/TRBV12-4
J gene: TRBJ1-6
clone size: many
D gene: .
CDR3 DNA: TGTGCCAGCAGTTTAAGTGAACATAATTCACCCCTCCACTTT
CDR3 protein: CASSLSEHNSPLHF

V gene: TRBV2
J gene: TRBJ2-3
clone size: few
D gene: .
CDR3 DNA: TGTGCCAGCAGTGAAGCGCCAGGCGATACGCAGTATTTT
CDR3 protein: CASSEAPGDTQYF

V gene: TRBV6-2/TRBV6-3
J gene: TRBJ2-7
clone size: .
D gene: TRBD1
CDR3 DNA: TGTGCCAGCAGTCCCCGGGACAGGGGGCGCCTTTACGAGCAGTACTTC
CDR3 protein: CASSPRDRGRLYEQYF